This TCR beta chain appears in the sequencing data of a study of beta chain features in type 1 diabetes. Study-wide findings and caveats: For Type 1 diabetes patients, all four CD4+ subsets carried TCRB CDR3s that were moderately but significantly shorter.

Remarks on this clone: Antigen specificity is unknown.

This CDR3 spans 15 amino acids. Germline CDR1 MNHEY, CDR2 SMNVEV (reference sequence). Between the trimmed V and J ends, which lost 3 bases and 6 bases, there was a span of 17 bases. All of the isolated RNA was reverse transcribed, so expressed TCRB transcripts were sequenced. TCRdb's table, derived via immunoSEQ multiplex PCR, lists solely in-frame clones and lacks some. The table has 600,000 to 750,000 clones, 12% seen once. The chain combines TRBV27 with TRBJ1-1; D remains ambiguous. The TCR sequence derives from a young man with type 1 diabetes. Specimen: naive CD4+ T cells from blood. The CDR3 DNA follows: TGTGCCAGCAGTTTTACCCAGGTAGTGATGGCTGAAGCTTTCTTT. Protein product: CASSFTQVVMAEAFF.